The 32 T cell receptor beta chains reported below all come from one sample, sequenced in a study of cytomegalovirus exposure and HLA in healthy donors (dated by TCRdb to about 2017). To prepare the library, the immunoSEQ multiplex PCR assay was applied. For the multiplex PCR, a mixture combining 60 forward primers for TCR Vbeta segments and 13 reverse primers for TCR Jbeta segments was used. In TCRdb, the immuneACCESS table is reduced to in-frame sequences with V and J assigned. These tables do not hold every clone; where another copy was compared, an unresolved V gene accounts for under half, and the others remain unexplained. Counted in this sample were roughly 170,000 clones; around 77% of them appeared once. The ten most abundant clones make up approximately 1.6% of the sample. Sequenced: PBMCs. The receptors come from a woman aged 25 to 39 in good health and CMV-seronegative.

This chain links TRBV6-5 with TRBJ1-2; 8 bases agree with TRBD1. This CDR3 spans 13 amino acids. CDR1 and CDR2 from the germline V gene are MNHEY and SVGAGI. Trimming took 5 bases from V and 4 from J; bases not matched to a gene: 3. The CDR3 sequence: CASSGGQGYGYTF. DNA of the CDR3: TGTGCCAGCAGTGGCGGACAGGGCTATGGCTACACCTTC.

The chain has TRBV7-2 and TRBJ2-2; no clear D gene. The germline CDR1 and CDR2 sequences are SGHTA and FQGNSA. Trimming took off 4 bases at V and 5 bases at J, with 11 bases between the two ends. This CDR3 comprises 14 residues. The CDR3 DNA reads TGTGCCAGCAGCTCGTTACCCGGTACCGGGGAGCTGTTTTTT. This gives the protein CASSSLPGTGELFF. The full variable domain, completed using reference TRBV7-2 and TRBJ2-2, is GAGVSQSPSNKVTEKGKDVELRCDPISGHTALYWYRQSLGQGLEFLIYFQGNSAPDKSGLPSDRFSAERTGGSVSTLTIQRTQQEDSAVYLCASSSLPGTGELFFGEGSRLTVL.

The table lists this clone with a few counts. The J gene is TRBJ1-1, the V gene TRBV2; 8 bases are shared with TRBD1. Per germline, CDR1 SNHLY and CDR2 FYNNEI. CDR3 size: 16 residues. J gave up 0 bases and V 4 bases, and 7 bases lay outside the gene matches. This CDR3 is CASSATRQGMNTEAFF. In DNA form, the CDR3 reads TGTGCCAGCAGTGCAACTCGACAGGGGATGAACACTGAAGCTTTCTTT.

V is TRBV2 and J is TRBJ1-1, with a weak D call TRBD1 (6 bases). Germline V CDR1 and CDR2: SNHLY, FYNNEI. This CDR3 spans 12 amino acids. Trimming stripped 6 bases from V and 6 bases from J, with 11 bases between. The CDR3 region is CASRLQGPEAFF. The CDR3 DNA is TGTGCCAGCAGGTTACAGGGACCTGAAGCTTTCTTT.

The rearrangement links TRBV5-1 to TRBJ2-7, with 7 bases that match TRBD2. CDR3 length: 15 residues. The ends lost 4 bases at V and 2 bases at J; junction bases unmatched: 9. Germline V gene data show CDR1 as SGHRS and CDR2 as YFSETQ. The CDR3 coding sequence is TGCGCCAGCAGCGCGAGCCGGGCGGGGGCCTACGAGCAGTACTTC. This codes for CASSASRAGAYEQYF.

This sequence joins TRBV5-1 and TRBJ2-3; 9 bases map to TRBD1. J lost 0 bases, V lost 4 bases, and 3 bases had no gene match. CDR1 is SGHRS and CDR2 is YFSETQ in the germline V gene. The CDR3 extends over 15 amino acids. For the CDR3, the DNA is TGCGCCAGCAGCACCGGGACAGGGAGCACAGATACGCAGTATTTT. Residues: CASSTGTGSTDTQYF.

In nucleotides, the CDR3 is TGCGCCAGCAGCTTAACTGGGACAGGGGGCGAGGGCTACACCTTC. Translation gives CASSLTGTGGEGYTF. The chain carries TRBV5-1 and TRBJ1-2; TRBD1 matches 12 bases. The CDR3 extends over 15 amino acids. J gave up 8 bases and V 2 bases, and 7 bases lay outside the gene matches. Germline CDR1 is SGHRS and CDR2 is YFSETQ.

With respect to this clone: One junction end disagrees with the germline gene, perhaps due to a read error. The V gene is TRBV5-5, the J gene TRBJ2-7, with a tentative D call TRBD1 (5 bases). Germline assignment: CDR1 SGHKS and CDR2 YYEKEE (reference sequence). The CDR3 sequence is 14 residues long. The CDR3 here is CASTLGPGSYEQYF. CDR3 nucleotide sequence: TGTGCCAGCACCTTGGGGCCAGGCTCCTACGAGCAGTACTTC.

The rearrangement links TRBV7-3 to TRBJ2-3; D remains unclear. Trimming pared 5 bases from V and 3 bases from J, leaving 9 bases between. The CDR3 spans 13 residues. Looked up from germline, CDR1 is SGHTA and CDR2 is FQGTGA. The CDR3 nucleotides are TGTGCCAGCAGCCCGCGCAATACAGATACGCAGTATTTT. Translation: CASSPRNTDTQYF.

V usage is TRBV28 and J usage is TRBJ1-1; 9 bases fit TRBD1. With V trimmed by 10 bases and J by 5 bases, 5 bases remained unmatched. Germline V CDR1 and CDR2: MDHEN, SYDVKM. CDR3 length: 12 residues. The CDR3 loop reads CATSTGGTEAFF. The CDR3, as DNA: TGTGCCACGTCGACAGGGGGTACTGAAGCTTTCTTT.

The V call is TRBV30, the J call TRBJ1-3; TRBD1 matches at 8 bases. Germline V gene sequence: CDR1 GTSNPN, CDR2 SVGIG (reference sequence). The CDR3 spans 13 residues. With V trimmed by 5 bases and J by 8 bases, 8 bases remained unmatched. CDR3 sequence reads: CAWATGAGDTIYF. For the CDR3, the DNA is TGTGCCTGGGCGACAGGGGCAGGAGACACCATATATTTT. Supplemented by reference TRBV30 and TRBJ1-3, the full variable domain reads SQTIHQWPATLVQPVGSPLSLECTVEGTSNPNLYWYRQAAGRGLQLLFYSVGIGQISSEVPQNLSASRPQDRQFILSSKKLLLSDSGFYLCAWATGAGDTIYFGEGSWLTVV.

The chain couples TRBV30 to TRBJ1-2; 8 bases line up with TRBD1. The CDR3 length is 12 residues. The V gene's germline CDR1 is GTSNPN and CDR2 SVGIG (reference sequence). Losses at the gene ends were 0 bases for V and 14 bases for J; bases not matched to a gene: 8. The CDR3 coding sequence is TGTGCCTGGAGTGTAGACAGGGGTTTGAGGACCTTC. It is translated as CAWSVDRGLRTF. Full variable domain (remainder filled in from reference TRBV30 and TRBJ1-2): SQTIHQWPATLVQPVGSPLSLECTVEGTSNPNLYWYRQAAGRGLQLLFYSVGIGQISSEVPQNLSASRPQDRQFILSSKKLLLSDSGFYLCAWSVDRGLRTFGSGTRLTVV.

The chain employs TRBV9 and TRBJ2-7, with 8 bases lining up with TRBD1. The CDR3 length is 14 residues. The V segment lost 0 bases and the J segment 6 bases; nucleotides outside the gene matches: 5. Germline V gene lookup returns CDR1 SGDLS and CDR2 YYNGEE. The chain's CDR3 is CASSVGQGMREQYF. Written as DNA, the CDR3 is TGTGCCAGCAGCGTAGGACAGGGGATGCGCGAGCAGTACTTC.

V and J are TRBV30 and TRBJ2-7; TRBD1 is a possible D gene (7 bases). There are 15 residues in the CDR3. The V and J ends lost 0 bases and 7 bases respectively, with 19 bases between them. CDR1 is GTSNPN, CDR2 SVGIG, per germline (reference sequence). The CDR3 is CAWSVKRGGGKEQYF. The CDR3 bases are TGTGCCTGGAGTGTTAAGAGAGGAGGGGGCAAAGAGCAGTACTTC.

The J gene is TRBJ1-4, the V gene TRBV10-2; weak D call: TRBD1 (5 bases). V was clipped by 8 bases and J by 9 bases, with 16 bases between them. There are 13 residues in the CDR3. Germline values: CDR1 WSHSY, CDR2 SAAADI. CDR3 sequence (DNA): TGCGCCAGCTGGGGGGGTACTGACCAAAAACTGTTTTTT. Translation gives CASWGGTDQKLFF.

The rearrangement links TRBV18 to TRBJ1-2; 11 nucleotides match TRBD1. This CDR3 contains 18 residues. The germline V gene has CDR1 KGHSH and CDR2 LQKENI. V lost 4 bases and J lost 0; bases outside the gene matches: 10. The CDR3 region is CASSLSTGTGGANYGYTF. The CDR3 bases are TGTGCCAGCTCACTTTCGACCGGGACAGGGGGAGCTAACTATGGCTACACCTTC.

This clone was seen only a few times. This chain uses TRBV29-1 with TRBJ2-5, with TRBD2 as a possible D gene (5 bases). Trimming shortened V by 5 bases and J by 1 base, and 11 bases separated the two germline ends. This CDR3 has 13 amino acids. CDR1 is SQVTM and CDR2 is ANQGSEA in the germline V gene. Written as DNA, the CDR3 is TGCAGCGTTCAGCGGCAGTTCCAAGAGACCCAGTACTTC. It translates to CSVQRQFQETQYF.

This rearrangement joins TRBV4-1 to TRBJ1-1; TRBD1 agrees at 7 bases. V shed 1 base, J shed 3 bases, and the junction held 14 bases outside the gene matches. Germline assignment: CDR1 MGHRA and CDR2 YSYEKL. The CDR3 consists of 18 residues. CDR3 protein: CASSQATGTEVGYTEAFF. The CDR3 region has the DNA TGCGCCAGCAGCCAAGCAACCGGGACAGAGGTAGGTTACACTGAAGCTTTCTTT.

V usage is TRBV4-1 and J usage is TRBJ2-1; 12 bases agree with TRBD2. CDR3 length: 15 residues. The germline V gene encodes CDR1 MGHRA and CDR2 YSYEKL. The V and J ends lost 5 bases and 8 bases, in that order; junction bases with no gene match: 7. The CDR3 reads CASSGLAGTLDEQFF. The CDR3 region has the DNA TGCGCCAGCAGCGGACTAGCGGGGACCCTAGATGAGCAGTTCTTC.

The rearrangement links TRBV18 to TRBJ1-1, with 8 bases aligning to TRBD1. The trim removed 0 bases at V and 5 bases at J, leaving 11 bases unmatched. The length of the CDR3 is 17 residues. CDR1 is KGHSH, CDR2 LQKENI, per germline. The CDR3 here is CASSPPDRAFLGTEAFF. The DNA for the CDR3 is TGTGCCAGCTCACCACCGGACAGGGCTTTCCTTGGTACTGAAGCTTTCTTT.

The gene calls are TRBV30 and TRBJ1-1; 8 bases are a match to TRBD1. Losses at the gene ends were 5 bases for V and 5 bases for J; bases not matched to a gene: 10. CDR1 GTSNPN and CDR2 SVGIG come from the germline V gene (reference sequence). CDR3 size: 14 residues. The CDR3 bases are TGTGCCTGGGACAGGGGCAGACTGTGGACTGAAGCTTTCTTT. The encoded protein is CAWDRGRLWTEAFF.

This chain joins TRBV6-5 and TRBJ2-4; 8 positions agree with TRBD1. CDR3 length: 15 amino acids. V gave up 5 bases and J gave up 4 bases; unmatched junction bases: 7. Germline V gives CDR1 MNHEY, CDR2 SVGAGI. The CDR3 sequence is CASSTSGTGKNIQYF. The CDR3 coding sequence is TGTGCCAGCAGTACCTCCGGGACAGGAAAAAACATTCAGTACTTC.

This chain links TRBV29-1 with TRBJ2-6, with D perhaps matching TRBD2 (7 bases). Between the trimmed V and J ends, which lost 4 bases and 2 bases, there was a span of 12 bases. The CDR3 length is 15 residues. Germline V gives CDR1 SQVTM, CDR2 ANQGSEA. CDR3 bases: TGCAGCGTTGTAGGGGGGGCGCCTGGGGCCAACGTCCTGACTTTC. This gives the protein CSVVGGAPGANVLTF.

V and J are TRBV7-3 and TRBJ2-3, with 8 positions matching TRBD2. The CDR3 length is 16 residues. The germline V gene has CDR1 SGHTA and CDR2 FQGTGA. Losses at the gene ends were 6 bases for V and 4 bases for J; bases not matched to a gene: 12. DNA of the CDR3: TGTGCCAGCAGTTCCCTAGGCGCGGGGGGCGCAGATACGCAGTATTTT. Its translation: CASSSLGAGGADTQYF. The variable domain in full, completed from reference TRBV7-3 and TRBJ2-3, reads GAGVSQTPSNKVTEKGKYVELRCDPISGHTALYWYRQSLGQGPEFLIYFQGTGAADDSGLPNDRFFAVRPEGSVSTLKIQRTERGDSAVYLCASSSLGAGGADTQYFGPGTRLTVL.

Written as DNA, the CDR3 is TGTGCCAGCAGAGAGGCCCGGGGGGTTTCCTATGGCTACACCTTC. Its translation: CASREARGVSYGYTF. The rearrangement links TRBV2 to TRBJ1-2; TRBD1 is a possible D gene (5 bases). Germline V gene sequence: CDR1 SNHLY, CDR2 FYNNEI. The germline V and J ends were trimmed by 6 bases and 4 bases, with 18 bases remaining between them. This CDR3 region has 15 residues.

This clone has only a few counts. The chain has TRBV10-3 and TRBJ2-7, with D tentatively TRBD2 (5 bases). Germline assignment: CDR1 ENHRY and CDR2 SYGVKD. The V end was cut by 10 bases, the J end by 4 bases, with 17 bases between. CDR3 length: 13 residues. CDR3 DNA sequence: TGTGCCAGCCGGACGGGAAGCGGTTACGAGCAGTACTTC. As protein: CASRTGSGYEQYF.

This rearrangement joins TRBV19 to TRBJ1-2, with 8 bases identical to TRBD1. The CDR3 covers 15 residues. Germline assignment: CDR1 LNHDA and CDR2 SQIVND (reference sequence). V lost 9 bases, J lost 4 bases, and 13 bases stayed unmatched. In DNA, the CDR3 is TGTGCCAGCCTTCAATCGACAGGGGCCCTCTATGGCTACACCTTC. Translation: CASLQSTGALYGYTF.

V usage is TRBV15 and J usage is TRBJ2-7, with TRBD2 as a possible D gene (5 bases). V was trimmed by 0 bases and J by 3 bases, leaving 15 bases between them. The CDR3 spans 16 residues. The V gene's germline CDR1 is LNHNV and CDR2 YYDKDF (reference sequence). CDR3 bases: TGTGCCACCAGCAGAGATTCTGCGGGCTCGTACTACGAGCAGTACTTC. It translates to CATSRDSAGSYYEQYF.

The chain combines TRBV7-3 with TRBJ2-7; maybe TRBD2 (6 bases). The CDR3 extends over 14 amino acids. Germline V gene data show CDR1 as SGHTA and CDR2 as FQGTGA. The V end was cut by 1 base, the J end by 5 bases, with 12 bases between. CDR3 coding DNA: TGTGCCAGCAGCTTAAGTGGGGGGTCTAACGAGCAGTACTTC. This encodes CASSLSGGSNEQYF.

This sequence joins TRBV28 and TRBJ1-4; possible D gene TRBD1, 6 bases. This CDR3 comprises 13 residues. V lost 6 bases to trimming and J lost 8 bases, with 13 bases between them. The germline gives CDR1 MDHEN, CDR2 SYDVKM. The CDR3 DNA is TGTGCCAGCAGGGACAGCTTTGAAGAAAAACTGTTTTTT. It translates to CASRDSFEEKLFF.

J is TRBJ2-1 and V is TRBV6-4, with D possibly TRBD1 on 6 matching bases. V was clipped by 0 bases and J by 7 bases, with 19 bases between them. The CDR3 runs 17 residues. Germline loops: CDR1 MRHNA, CDR2 SNTAGT. The CDR3 DNA reads as TGTGCCAGCAGTGACTCGTTGGGCAGGGGTGGTAGAAATGAGCAGTTCTTC. This encodes CASSDSLGRGGRNEQFF.

V usage is TRBV12-5 and J usage is TRBJ2-1; a possible D gene is TRBD2 (6 bases). This CDR3 region has 15 residues. Trimming stripped 6 bases from V and 0 bases from J, with 12 bases between. Germline V gives CDR1 LGHNT, CDR2 FRNRAP. CDR3 amino acids: CASGSYGSSYNEQFF. CDR3 coding DNA: TGTGCTAGTGGATCCTACGGGAGCTCCTACAATGAGCAGTTCTTC.